These 3 T cell receptor beta chains share one sample of origin, sequenced in a study of T-cell reconstitution after alpha-beta-depleted transplantation in children. TCRbeta library construction was performed incorporating unique molecular identifiers. TCRdb re-called the PCR reads with MiXCR, one entry per CDR3 protein. The data hold hundreds of thousands of distinct CDR3 sequences, with about 9.4% observed a single time. Sequencing used PBMCs, obtained before TCRalphabeta/CD19-depleted stem cell transplant. Every receptor here comes from a boy in the first two years of life with acute myeloid leukemia, due to receive a stem cell transplant.

This clonotype was picked up many times. The rearrangement joins TRBV5-1 to TRBJ2-3, with D tentatively TRBD1 (6 bases). CDR3 size: 15 residues. The V gene's germline CDR1 is SGHRS and CDR2 YFSETQ. Between the trimmed V and J ends, which lost 2 bases and 1 base, there was a span of 11 bases. The CDR3, as DNA: TGCGCCAGCAGCTTAACAGGGCCTGGCACAGATACGCAGTATTTT. It yields the protein CASSLTGPGTDTQYF.

This clonotype has a count of ten or more. The chain's CDR3 is CASSQSRDSNQPQHF. For the CDR3, the DNA is TGTGCCAGCAGCCAATCGAGGGATAGCAATCAGCCCCAGCATTTT. The V and J genes are TRBV16 and TRBJ1-5; D not certain. The CDR3 totals 15 residues. In germline, CDR1 is KGHSY, CDR2 FQNENV. Between the trimmed V and J ends, which lost 0 bases and 0 bases, there was a span of 6 bases.

This sequence joins TRBV13 and TRBJ2-1; D is ambiguous. Trimming removed 3 bases from V and 6 bases from J, with 9 bases in between. Germline V CDR1 and CDR2: PRHDT, FYEKMQ (reference sequence). The CDR3 contains 13 residues. Here the CDR3 DNA reads TGTGCCAGCAGCTTCCGAGCTGCCAATGAGCAGTTCTTC. Translating it yields CASSFRAANEQFF.